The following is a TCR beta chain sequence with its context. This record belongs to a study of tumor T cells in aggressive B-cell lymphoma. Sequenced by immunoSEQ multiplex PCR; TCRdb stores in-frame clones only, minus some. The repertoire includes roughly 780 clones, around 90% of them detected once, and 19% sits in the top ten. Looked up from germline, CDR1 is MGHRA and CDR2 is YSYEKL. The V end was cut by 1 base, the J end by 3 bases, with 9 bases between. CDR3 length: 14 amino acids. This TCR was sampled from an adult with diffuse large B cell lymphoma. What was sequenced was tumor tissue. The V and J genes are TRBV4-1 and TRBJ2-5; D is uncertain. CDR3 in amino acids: CASSQVATKETQYF. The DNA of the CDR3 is TGCGCCAGCAGCCAAGTGGCGACAAAAGAGACCCAGTACTTC.